Below, 22 T cell receptor beta chains from the same sample are listed, as sequenced in a study of cytomegalovirus exposure and HLA in healthy donors. Primers for the PCR totalled 60 Vbeta and 13 Jbeta. Libraries were prepared by immunoSEQ multiplex PCR; TCRdb keeps only in-frame clonotypes and omits some of them. The repertoire holds about 140,000 clones, with 70% to 85% as singletons. Sequences were obtained from PBMCs. The source is a woman between 50 and 59 years old in good health and CMV-seropositive.

V is TRBV4-1 and J is TRBJ2-7; possible D gene TRBD2, 5 bases. Germline V CDR1 and CDR2: MGHRA, YSYEKL. Trimming shortened V by 4 bases and J by 9 bases, and 13 bases separated the two germline ends. There are 12 residues in the CDR3. The DNA of the CDR3 is TGCGCCAGCAGCCCCCCCGAGGGTCGGCAGTACTTC. Amino acid sequence: CASSPPEGRQYF.

This clone has just one count. The rearrangement joins TRBV7-2 to TRBJ1-5; 7 nucleotides align to TRBD1. The CDR3 has 15 amino acids. Trimming took 5 bases from V and 3 from J; bases not matched to a gene: 7. In germline, CDR1 is SGHTA, CDR2 FQGNSA. In nucleotides, the CDR3 is TGTGCCAGCAGCCTTGGGGGGACAGTCAATCAGCCCCAGCATTTT. This encodes CASSLGGTVNQPQHF.

The chain employs TRBV5-5 and TRBJ1-3, with 7 bases matching TRBD1. There are 16 residues in the CDR3. CDR1 and CDR2 from the germline V gene are SGHKS and YYEKEE (reference sequence). Trimming removed 1 base from V and 0 bases from J; junction bases left unmatched: 4. The CDR3 bases are TGTGCCAGCAGCTTGTGGACAGGTTCCTCTGGAAACACCATATATTTT. It encodes CASSLWTGSSGNTIYF.

The chain uses TRBV2 and TRBJ2-7, with 11 bases aligning to TRBD2. Unmatched junction bases numbered 2, after V lost 6 bases and J lost 1 base. This CDR3 region has 14 residues. The germline V gene encodes CDR1 SNHLY and CDR2 FYNNEI. The CDR3 DNA follows: TGTGCCAGCAGAGCTAGCGGGGGGTCCTACGAGCAGTACTTC. Protein product: CASRASGGSYEQYF.

The chain couples TRBV6-1 to TRBJ2-7; 7 bases fit TRBD2. Trimming cost V 7 bases and J 4 bases; bases outside gene matches: 10. Germline CDR1 and CDR2: MNHNS and SASEGT. CDR3 size: 14 residues. The CDR3 sequence: CASTPSGLSYEQYF. Written as DNA, the CDR3 is TGTGCCAGCACCCCTTCGGGACTAAGTTACGAGCAGTACTTC.

The J gene is TRBJ1-6, the V gene TRBV9, with a tentative D call TRBD1 (6 bases). Germline V CDR1 and CDR2: SGDLS, YYNGEE. The CDR3 covers 12 residues. Trimming took 0 bases from V and 13 from J, leaving 8 bases between them. CDR3 in amino acids: CASSVGGGPLHF. The DNA of the CDR3 is TGTGCCAGCAGCGTAGGGGGGGGCCCCCTCCACTTT.

In regard to this clone: The junction differs from germline at one of its ends, possibly a read error. The CDR3 region has the DNA TGTGCTAGCAGCCCACAGGGGGCTTTTGAAAAACTGTTTTTT. This sequence encodes CASSPQGAFEKLFF. The gene calls are TRBV7-7 and TRBJ1-4; 9 bases are shared with TRBD1. Germline CDR1 SSHAT, CDR2 FNYEAQ (reference sequence). There are 14 residues in the CDR3.

The rearrangement links TRBV28 to TRBJ2-5, with TRBD2 matching 8 bases. The ends lost 6 bases at V and 1 base at J; junction bases unmatched: 4. Per germline, CDR1 MDHEN and CDR2 SYDVKM. The CDR3 runs to 14 residues. CDR3 protein: CASSFTSGQETQYF. In DNA, the CDR3 is TGTGCCAGCAGCTTTACTAGCGGCCAAGAGACCCAGTACTTC.

This clone was detected only once. This chain joins TRBV10-3 and TRBJ1-2, with D unresolved. Trimming pared 8 bases from V and 1 base from J, leaving 8 bases between. CDR1 ENHRY and CDR2 SYGVKD come from the germline V gene. This CDR3 comprises 12 residues. The CDR3 protein is CAIGGNNYGYTF. For the CDR3, the DNA is TGTGCCATCGGCGGGAATAACTATGGCTACACCTTC.

The V and J genes are TRBV28 and TRBJ2-7, with 7 nucleotides matching TRBD1. Trimming took 11 bases from V and 1 from J; bases not matched to a gene: 8. This CDR3 comprises 13 residues. Germline CDR1 is MDHEN and CDR2 is SYDVKM. CDR3 DNA sequence: TGTGCCGTACAGGGGATGGTATCCTACGAGCAGTACTTC. Its protein product is CAVQGMVSYEQYF. Combining the CDR3 with reference TRBV28 and TRBJ2-7 gives the whole variable domain DVKVTQSSRYLVKRTGEKVFLECVQDMDHENMFWYRQDPGLGLRLIYFSYDVKMKEKGDIPEGYSVSREKKERFSLILESASTNQTSMYLCAVQGMVSYEQYFGPGTRLTVT.

The chain couples TRBV18 to TRBJ2-7; D not certain. Trimming removed 2 bases at V and 3 bases at J, with 5 bases between. Germline V lookup: CDR1 KGHSH, CDR2 LQKENI. This CDR3 is built from 12 residues. The CDR3 DNA follows: TGTGCCAGCTCACCAACAAGCTACGAGCAGTACTTC. Its translation is CASSPTSYEQYF.

CDR3 amino acids: CASSLRDRGNEKLFF. The CDR3 bases are TGTGCCAGCAGCTTGCGGGACAGGGGTAATGAAAAACTGTTTTTT. The chain has TRBV5-4 and TRBJ1-4, with 10 bases matching TRBD1. V gave up 1 base and J gave up 4 bases; unmatched junction bases: 1. The CDR3 runs to 15 residues. The V gene's germline CDR1 is SGHNT and CDR2 YYREEE (reference sequence).

The chain recombines TRBV6-1 with TRBJ1-2; D is possibly TRBD1 (5 bases). CDR3 length: 14 amino acids. Trimming removed 1 base at V and 8 bases at J, with 14 bases between. Germline CDR1 is MNHNS and CDR2 is SASEGT. CDR3 coding DNA: TGTGCCAGCAGTGAAGGGGGCGGACGCTACGGCTACACCTTC. It specifies CASSEGGGRYGYTF.

J is TRBJ2-7 and V is TRBV5-1; possibly TRBD2 for D (6 bases). V lost 2 bases, J lost 2 bases, and 11 bases lay in between. This CDR3 spans 14 amino acids. The germline CDR1 and CDR2 sequences are SGHRS and YFSETQ. The CDR3 loop is CASSFQGLTYEQYF. CDR3 coding DNA: TGCGCCAGCAGCTTTCAGGGACTGACCTACGAGCAGTACTTC.

The chain joins TRBV7-3 to TRBJ2-2, with TRBD2 matching over 13 bases. The trim removed 4 bases at V and 5 bases at J, leaving 4 bases unmatched. There are 16 residues in the CDR3. Germline V CDR1 and CDR2: SGHTA, FQGTGA. The chain's CDR3 is CASSSTSGGETGELFF. The CDR3 bases are TGTGCCAGCAGCTCCACTAGCGGGGGGGAAACCGGGGAGCTGTTTTTT.

V usage is TRBV7-9 and J usage is TRBJ1-3; perhaps TRBD1 as D (6 bases). This CDR3 region has 16 residues. The V gene's germline CDR1 is SEHNR and CDR2 FQNEAQ (reference sequence). Trimming pared 7 bases from V and 0 bases from J, leaving 16 bases between. The DNA of the CDR3 is TGTGCCAGCACTAGGACAGCCCTTAACTCTGGAAACACCATATATTTT. Amino acid sequence: CASTRTALNSGNTIYF.

This CDR3 is CASLQSYNEQFF. DNA for the CDR3: TGTGCCAGCCTACAGTCATACAATGAGCAGTTCTTC. The chain carries TRBV5-8 and TRBJ2-1; the D is unclear. CDR1 SGHTS and CDR2 YDEGEE come from the germline V gene. Trimming removed 7 bases at V and 4 bases at J, with 9 bases between. This CDR3 has 12 residues.

Only a few counts were recorded for this clone. CDR3 residues: CASSLLGNNEKLFF. CDR3 nucleotides: TGCGCCAGCAGCTTGCTAGGTAATAATGAAAAACTGTTTTTT. This chain joins TRBV5-1 and TRBJ1-4; D remains unclear. This CDR3 spans 14 amino acids. The germline CDR1 and CDR2 sequences are SGHRS and YFSETQ. V was clipped by 1 base and J by 4 bases, with 8 bases between them.

This clone has just a few counts. The chain employs TRBV7-9 and TRBJ2-3, with a weak D call TRBD1 (6 bases). The CDR3 contains 13 residues. V was shortened by 5 bases and J by 4 bases, with 10 bases between the two germline ends. CDR1 and CDR2 from the germline V gene are SEHNR and FQNEAQ (reference sequence). Here the CDR3 DNA reads TGTGCCAGCAGCCTTACAGGGTCAGATACGCAGTATTTT. This translates into CASSLTGSDTQYF.

This clone was counted a few times. The genes are TRBV5-4 and TRBJ1-6, with TRBD1 as a possible D gene (6 bases). The germline CDR1 and CDR2 sequences are SGHNT and YYREEE (reference sequence). Trimming cost V 6 bases and J 7 bases, with 14 bases left between them. The CDR3 has 14 residues. The chain's CDR3 is CASTLRGVNSPLHF. The DNA for the CDR3 is TGTGCCAGCACCCTCAGGGGTGTAAATTCACCCCTCCACTTT.

The rearrangement uses TRBV6-5 and TRBJ2-7, with TRBD1 matching over 7 bases. V lost 5 bases and J lost 6; bases outside the gene matches: 7. Looked up from germline, CDR1 is MNHEY and CDR2 is SVGAGI. CDR3 length: 13 amino acids. Here the CDR3 reads CASSRGQQVEQYF. CDR3 bases: TGTGCCAGCAGTCGGGGACAGCAGGTCGAGCAGTACTTC.

J is TRBJ2-7 and V is TRBV15; D gene unclear. In germline, CDR1 is LNHNV, CDR2 YYDKDF (reference sequence). The length of the CDR3 is 15 residues. V lost 0 bases and J 0 bases, leaving 9 bases between the germline ends. This CDR3 reads CATSRDLASSYEQYF. CDR3 DNA sequence: TGTGCCACCAGCAGAGATTTGGCCAGCTCCTACGAGCAGTACTTC.